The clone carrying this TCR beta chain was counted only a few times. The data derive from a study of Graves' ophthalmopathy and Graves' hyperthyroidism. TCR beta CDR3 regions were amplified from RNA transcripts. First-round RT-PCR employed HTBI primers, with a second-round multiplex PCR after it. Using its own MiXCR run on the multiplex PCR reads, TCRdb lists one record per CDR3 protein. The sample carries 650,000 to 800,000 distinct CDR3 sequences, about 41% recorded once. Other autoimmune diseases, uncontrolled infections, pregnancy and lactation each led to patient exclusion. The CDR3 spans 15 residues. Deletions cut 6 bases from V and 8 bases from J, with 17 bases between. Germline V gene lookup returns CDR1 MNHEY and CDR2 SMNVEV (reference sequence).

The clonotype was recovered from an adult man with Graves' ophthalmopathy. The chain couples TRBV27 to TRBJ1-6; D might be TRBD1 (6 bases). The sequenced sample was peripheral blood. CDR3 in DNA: TGTGCCAGCAGACTACAGGGAACGGGGGATTCACCCCTCCACTTT. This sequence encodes CASRLQGTGDSPLHF.